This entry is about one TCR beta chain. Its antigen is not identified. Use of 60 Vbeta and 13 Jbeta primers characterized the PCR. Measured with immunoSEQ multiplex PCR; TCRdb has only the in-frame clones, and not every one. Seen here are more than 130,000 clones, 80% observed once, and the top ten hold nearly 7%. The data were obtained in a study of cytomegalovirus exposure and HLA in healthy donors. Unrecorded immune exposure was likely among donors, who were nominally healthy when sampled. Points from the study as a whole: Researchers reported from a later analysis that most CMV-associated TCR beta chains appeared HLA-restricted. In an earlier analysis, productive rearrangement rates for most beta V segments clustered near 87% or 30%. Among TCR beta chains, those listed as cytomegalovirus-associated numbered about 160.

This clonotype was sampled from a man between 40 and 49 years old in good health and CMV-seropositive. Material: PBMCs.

The CDR3 loop reads CASSVSGSGNTIYF. DNA of the CDR3: TGTGCCAGCAGCGTATCGGGCTCTGGAAACACCATATATTTT. This sequence joins TRBV9 and TRBJ1-3; D unclear. The CDR3 is made up of 14 amino acids. Trimming removed 1 base at V and 0 bases at J, with 5 bases between. Germline lookup yields CDR1 SGDLS and CDR2 YYNGEE.